One sample yielded the 10 T cell receptor beta chains listed below, sequenced in a study of blood T cell repertoires in COVID-19. Libraries were prepared by immunoSEQ multiplex PCR; TCRdb keeps only in-frame clonotypes and omits some of them. The sample yields some 66,000 clones, about 90% seen once. The material sequenced was peripheral blood. Receptors were obtained from a human donor in a cohort sampled during active COVID-19.

This chain uses TRBV7-2 with TRBJ2-1, with TRBD2 matching over 11 bases. The ends lost 5 bases at V and 13 bases at J; junction bases unmatched: 7. This CDR3 region has 13 residues. Germline lookup yields CDR1 SGHTA and CDR2 FQGNSA. The CDR3 bases are TGTGCCAGCAGCACAATAGCGGGGGGGCTCCAGTTCTTC. Protein: CASSTIAGGLQFF.

In its sample, this clone was seen once. The chain links TRBV7-2 to TRBJ2-3; D gene uncertain. The CDR3 totals 13 residues. Deletions cut 0 bases from V and 3 bases from J, with 4 bases between. From germline, CDR1 is SGHTA and CDR2 FQGNSA. This chain's CDR3 is CASSLAQTDTQYF. As DNA, the CDR3 is TGTGCCAGCAGCTTAGCCCAAACAGATACGCAGTATTTT.

The V call is TRBV27, the J call TRBJ1-2, with 8 nucleotides matching TRBD1. V lost 2 bases and J lost 4; bases outside the gene matches: 9. Germline V gene lookup returns CDR1 MNHEY and CDR2 SMNVEV (reference sequence). The length of the CDR3 is 16 residues. CDR3 in amino acids: CASSLHGRGQGYGYTF. CDR3 bases: TGTGCCAGCAGTTTACATGGCAGGGGGCAAGGCTATGGCTACACCTTC.

This clone was detected a few times. CDR3 loop: CASSPEAGGLTEAFF. The CDR3 DNA is TGCGCCAGCAGCCCCGAGGCCGGGGGGCTCACTGAAGCTTTCTTT. This chain joins TRBV5-1 and TRBJ1-1; D is perhaps TRBD1 (6 bases). Germline CDR1 and CDR2: SGHRS and YFSETQ. V lost 4 bases and J 4 bases, leaving 17 bases between the germline ends. This CDR3 contains 15 residues.

J is TRBJ2-7 and V is TRBV5-1, with 9 nucleotides matching TRBD2. Germline V gives CDR1 SGHRS, CDR2 YFSETQ. Trimming at V came to 2 bases and at J to 1 base, leaving 4 bases not matched to a gene. The CDR3 contains 15 residues. CDR3 sequence: CASSFVLAGSYEQYF. In nucleotides, the CDR3 is TGCGCCAGCAGCTTTGTTCTAGCGGGGTCCTACGAGCAGTACTTC. Filled out from reference TRBV5-1 and TRBJ2-7, the complete variable domain reads KAGVTQTPRYLIKTRGQQVTLSCSPISGHRSVSWYQQTPGQGLQFLFEYFSETQRNKGNFPGRFSGRQFSNSRSEMNVSTLELGDSALYLCASSFVLAGSYEQYFGPGTRLTVT.

V gene TRBV12-3 or TRBV12-4 combines with J gene TRBJ2-7; 9 bases agree with TRBD1. V gave up 5 bases and J gave up 6 bases; unmatched junction bases: 5. The CDR3 consists of 13 residues. CDR3 DNA: TGTGCCAGCAGTGCCGGGACAGGGATCGAGCAGTACTTC. Amino acids: CASSAGTGIEQYF.

This sequence joins TRBV5-8 and TRBJ2-7; tentatively, D is TRBD1 (6 bases). Germline V lookup: CDR1 SGHTS, CDR2 YDEGEE. The CDR3 totals 13 residues. Trimming removed 4 bases from V and 4 bases from J, with 12 bases in between. CDR3 protein: CASSRRGRYEQYF. CDR3 bases: TGTGCCAGCAGCCGCAGGGGTAGGTACGAGCAGTACTTC.

The CDR3 sequence is CASSAAASGGFYEQYF. DNA for the CDR3: TGCGCCAGCAGCGCCGCCGCTAGCGGGGGATTCTACGAGCAGTACTTC. V is TRBV5-1 and J is TRBJ2-7, with 10 positions matching TRBD2. The CDR3 has 16 residues. Germline CDR1 and CDR2: SGHRS and YFSETQ. V lost 4 bases, J lost 3 bases, and 10 bases stayed unmatched.

The genes are TRBV29-1 and TRBJ1-6, with 10 bases that match TRBD1. Germline V lookup: CDR1 SQVTM, CDR2 ANQGSEA. The CDR3 has 13 amino acids. Trimming took 7 bases from V and 9 from J; bases not matched to a gene: 6. The CDR3 bases are TGCAGCGCGGGACAGGGGATGGGTTCACCCCTCCACTTT. Its translation: CSAGQGMGSPLHF.

The chain combines TRBV29-1 with TRBJ1-2, with TRBD1 matching 8 bases. The CDR3 runs to 12 residues. Unmatched junction bases numbered 8, after V lost 6 bases and J lost 8 bases. Germline V gives CDR1 SQVTM, CDR2 ANQGSEA. CDR3 sequence: CSVGQGSGGYTF. The DNA of the CDR3 is TGCAGCGTCGGACAGGGTAGTGGGGGCTACACCTTC.